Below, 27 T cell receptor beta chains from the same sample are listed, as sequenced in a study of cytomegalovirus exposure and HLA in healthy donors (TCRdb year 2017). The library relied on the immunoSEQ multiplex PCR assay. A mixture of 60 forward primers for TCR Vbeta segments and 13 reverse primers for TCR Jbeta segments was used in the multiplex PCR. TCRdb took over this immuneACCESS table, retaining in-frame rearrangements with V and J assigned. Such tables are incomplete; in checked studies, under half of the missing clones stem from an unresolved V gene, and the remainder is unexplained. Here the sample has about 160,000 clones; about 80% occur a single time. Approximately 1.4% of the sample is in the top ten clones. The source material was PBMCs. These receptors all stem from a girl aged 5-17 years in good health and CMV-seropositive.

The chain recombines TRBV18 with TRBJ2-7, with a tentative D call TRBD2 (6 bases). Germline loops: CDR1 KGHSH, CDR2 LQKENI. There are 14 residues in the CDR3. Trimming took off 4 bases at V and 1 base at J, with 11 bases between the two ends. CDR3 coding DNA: TGTGCCAGCTCACAAGCGAGCGGGTCCTACGAGCAGTACTTC. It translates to CASSQASGSYEQYF.

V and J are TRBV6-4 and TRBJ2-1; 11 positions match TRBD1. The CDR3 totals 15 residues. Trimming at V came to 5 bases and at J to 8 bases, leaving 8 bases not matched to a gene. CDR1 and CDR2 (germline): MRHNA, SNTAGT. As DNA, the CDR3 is TGTGCCAGCAGTTCCGGGACAGGGGGGTTCGATGAGCAGTTCTTC. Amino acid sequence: CASSSGTGGFDEQFF.

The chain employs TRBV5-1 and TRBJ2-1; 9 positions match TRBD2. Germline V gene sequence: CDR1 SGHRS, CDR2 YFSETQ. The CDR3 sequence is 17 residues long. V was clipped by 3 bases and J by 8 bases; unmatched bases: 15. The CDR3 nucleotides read TGCGCCAGCAGCTGGGGCGGGGGGGATATCATTTTCGATGAGCAGTTCTTC. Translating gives CASSWGGGDIIFDEQFF.

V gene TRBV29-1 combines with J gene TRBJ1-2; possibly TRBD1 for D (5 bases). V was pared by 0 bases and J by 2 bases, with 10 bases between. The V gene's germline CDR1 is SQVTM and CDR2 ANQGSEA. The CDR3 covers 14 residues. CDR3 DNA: TGCAGCGTTGAAGATGGTAAGGGGAACTATGGCTACACCTTC. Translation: CSVEDGKGNYGYTF.

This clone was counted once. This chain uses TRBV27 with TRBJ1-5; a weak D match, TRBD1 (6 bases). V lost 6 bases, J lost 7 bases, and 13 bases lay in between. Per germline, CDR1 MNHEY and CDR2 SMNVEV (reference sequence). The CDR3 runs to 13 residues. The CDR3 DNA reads TGTGCCAGCAGCCGACGGGGGGGCCAGCCCCAGCATTTT. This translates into CASSRRGGQPQHF.

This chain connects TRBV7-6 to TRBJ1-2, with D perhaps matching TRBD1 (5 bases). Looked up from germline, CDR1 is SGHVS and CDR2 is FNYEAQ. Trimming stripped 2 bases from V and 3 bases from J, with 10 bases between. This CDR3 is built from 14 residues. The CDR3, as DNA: TGTGCCAGCAGCTTAATGGCGGGGGACTATGGCTACACCTTC. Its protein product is CASSLMAGDYGYTF. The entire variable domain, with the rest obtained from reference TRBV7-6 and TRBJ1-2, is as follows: GAGVSQSPRYKVTKRGQDVALRCDPISGHVSLYWYRQALGQGPEFLTYFNYEAQQDKSGLPNDRFSAERPEGSISTLTIQRTEQRDSAMYRCASSLMAGDYGYTFGSGTRLTVV.

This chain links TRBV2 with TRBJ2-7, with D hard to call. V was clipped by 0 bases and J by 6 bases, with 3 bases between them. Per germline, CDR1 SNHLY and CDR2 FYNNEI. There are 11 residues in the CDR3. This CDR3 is CASSEAREQYF. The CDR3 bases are TGTGCCAGCAGTGAAGCGCGCGAGCAGTACTTC.

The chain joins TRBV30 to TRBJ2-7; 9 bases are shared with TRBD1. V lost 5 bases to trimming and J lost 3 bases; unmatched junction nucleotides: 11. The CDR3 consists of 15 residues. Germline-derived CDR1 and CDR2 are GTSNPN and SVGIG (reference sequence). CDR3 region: CAWGDRGTGNYEQYF. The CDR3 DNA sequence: TGTGCCTGGGGAGATCGTGGGACAGGGAACTACGAGCAGTACTTC.

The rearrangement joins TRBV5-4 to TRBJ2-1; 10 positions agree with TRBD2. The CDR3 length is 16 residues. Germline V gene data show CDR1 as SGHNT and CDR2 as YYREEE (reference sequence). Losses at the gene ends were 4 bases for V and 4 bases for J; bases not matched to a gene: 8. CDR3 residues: CASSTRTSGQYNEQFF. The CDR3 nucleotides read TGTGCCAGCAGCACCAGGACTAGCGGACAATACAATGAGCAGTTCTTC.

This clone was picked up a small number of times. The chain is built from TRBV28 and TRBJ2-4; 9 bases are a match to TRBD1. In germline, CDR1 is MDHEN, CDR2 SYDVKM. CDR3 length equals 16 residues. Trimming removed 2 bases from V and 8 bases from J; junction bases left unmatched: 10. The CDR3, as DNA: TGTGCCAGCAGTTTAGGACAGGGGACGGCTAGGGACATTCAGTACTTC. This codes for CASSLGQGTARDIQYF.

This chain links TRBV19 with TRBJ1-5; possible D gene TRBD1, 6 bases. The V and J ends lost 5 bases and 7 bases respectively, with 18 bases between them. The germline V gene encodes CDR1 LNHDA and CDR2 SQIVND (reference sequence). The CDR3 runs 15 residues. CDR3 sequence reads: CASSPTGSVRQPQHF. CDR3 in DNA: TGTGCCAGTAGTCCCACAGGGAGCGTAAGACAGCCCCAGCATTTT.

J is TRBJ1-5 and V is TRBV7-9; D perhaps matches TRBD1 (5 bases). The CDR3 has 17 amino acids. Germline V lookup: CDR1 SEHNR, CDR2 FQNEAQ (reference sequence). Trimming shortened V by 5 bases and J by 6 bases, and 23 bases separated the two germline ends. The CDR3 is CASSAGWDGGSGQPQHF. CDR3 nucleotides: TGTGCCAGCAGCGCGGGGTGGGACGGGGGTTCGGGTCAGCCCCAGCATTTT.

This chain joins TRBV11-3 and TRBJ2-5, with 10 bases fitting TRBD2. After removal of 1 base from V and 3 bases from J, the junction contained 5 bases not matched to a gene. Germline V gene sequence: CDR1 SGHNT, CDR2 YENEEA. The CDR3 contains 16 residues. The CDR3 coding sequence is TGTGCCAGCAGCTTAGGGCTAGCGGGGGATGAAGAGACCCAGTACTTC. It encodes CASSLGLAGDEETQYF.

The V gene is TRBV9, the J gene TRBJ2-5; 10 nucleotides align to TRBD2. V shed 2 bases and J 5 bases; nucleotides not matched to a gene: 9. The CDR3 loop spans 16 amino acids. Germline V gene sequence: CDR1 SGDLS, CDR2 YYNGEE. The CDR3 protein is CASSVGLAAGSETQYF. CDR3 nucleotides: TGTGCCAGCAGCGTTGGACTAGCGGCGGGCTCCGAGACCCAGTACTTC.

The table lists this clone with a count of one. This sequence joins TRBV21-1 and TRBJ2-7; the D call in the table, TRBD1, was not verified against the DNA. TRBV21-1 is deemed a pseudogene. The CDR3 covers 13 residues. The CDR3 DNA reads TGTGCCAGCAGCAAAGAGACAGGGGGCGAGCAGTACTTC. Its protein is CASSKETGGEQYF.

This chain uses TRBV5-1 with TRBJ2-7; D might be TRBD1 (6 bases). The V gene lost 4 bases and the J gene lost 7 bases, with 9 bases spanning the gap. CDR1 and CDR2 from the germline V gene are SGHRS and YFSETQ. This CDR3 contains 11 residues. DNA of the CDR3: TGCGCCAGCAGCCTTGGACAGGAGCAGTACTTC. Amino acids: CASSLGQEQYF.

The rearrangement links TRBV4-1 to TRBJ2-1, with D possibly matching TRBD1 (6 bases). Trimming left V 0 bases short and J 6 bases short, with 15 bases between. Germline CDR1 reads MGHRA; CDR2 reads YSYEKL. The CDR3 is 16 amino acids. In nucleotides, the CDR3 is TGCGCCAGCAGCCAAGAGGAGAGGCACAGGGTCAATGAGCAGTTCTTC. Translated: CASSQEERHRVNEQFF.

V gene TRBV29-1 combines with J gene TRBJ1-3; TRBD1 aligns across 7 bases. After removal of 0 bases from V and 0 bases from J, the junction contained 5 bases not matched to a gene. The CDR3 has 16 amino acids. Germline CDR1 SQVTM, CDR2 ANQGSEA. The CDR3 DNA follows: TGCAGCGTTGAAGATAGGGACAGCGACTCTGGAAACACCATATATTTT. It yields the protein CSVEDRDSDSGNTIYF. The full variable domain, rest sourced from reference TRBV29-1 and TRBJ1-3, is SAVISQKPSRDICQRGTSLTIQCQVDSQVTMMFWYRQQPGQSLTLIATANQGSEATYESGFVIDKFPISRPNLTFSTLTVSNMSPEDSSIYLCSVEDRDSDSGNTIYFGEGSWLTVV.

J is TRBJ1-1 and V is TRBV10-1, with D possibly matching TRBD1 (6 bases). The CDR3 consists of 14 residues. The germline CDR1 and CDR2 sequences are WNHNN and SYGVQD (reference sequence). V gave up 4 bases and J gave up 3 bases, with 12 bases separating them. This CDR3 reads CASSGAGEDTEAFF. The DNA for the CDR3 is TGCGCCAGCAGTGGGGCAGGGGAAGACACTGAAGCTTTCTTT.

CDR3 protein: CASSPSRGLAEETQYF. The CDR3 region has the DNA TGTGCCAGCAGCCCCTCCCGGGGACTAGCGGAGGAGACCCAGTACTTC. V usage is TRBV7-9 and J usage is TRBJ2-5, with TRBD2 matching 11 bases. The V gene end was trimmed by 5 bases and the J gene end by 5 bases; junction bases not matched to a gene: 10. The CDR3 length is 16 residues. CDR1 and CDR2 from the germline V gene are SEHNR and FQNEAQ (reference sequence).

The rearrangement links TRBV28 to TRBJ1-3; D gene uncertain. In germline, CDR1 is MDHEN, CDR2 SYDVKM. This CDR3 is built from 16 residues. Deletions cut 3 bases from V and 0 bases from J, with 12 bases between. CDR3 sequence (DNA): TGTGCCAGCAGTTTGCCCGGTGGAGTCTCTGGAAACACCATATATTTT. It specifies CASSLPGGVSGNTIYF.

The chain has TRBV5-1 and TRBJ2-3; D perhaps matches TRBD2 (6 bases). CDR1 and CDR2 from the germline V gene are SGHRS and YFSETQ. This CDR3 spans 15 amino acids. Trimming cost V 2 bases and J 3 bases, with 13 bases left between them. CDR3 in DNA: TGCGCCAGCAGCTTTTTGGCAGGGAGGACAGATACGCAGTATTTT. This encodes CASSFLAGRTDTQYF.

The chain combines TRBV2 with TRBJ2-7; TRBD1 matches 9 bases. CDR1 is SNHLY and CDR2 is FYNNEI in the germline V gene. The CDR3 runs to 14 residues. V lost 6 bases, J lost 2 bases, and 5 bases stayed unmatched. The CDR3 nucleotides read TGTGCCAGCAGGACCGGGACAGGGACCTACGAGCAGTACTTC. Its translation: CASRTGTGTYEQYF.

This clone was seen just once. CDR3 protein: CASRGGGAQETQYF. CDR3 nucleotide sequence: TGTGCCAGTCGAGGCGGGGGCGCGCAAGAGACCCAGTACTTC. The genes are TRBV25-1 and TRBJ2-5; possible D gene TRBD2, 7 bases. The V and J ends lost 9 bases and 2 bases respectively, with 16 bases between them. The CDR3 runs 14 residues. The germline gives CDR1 MGHDK, CDR2 SYGVNS.

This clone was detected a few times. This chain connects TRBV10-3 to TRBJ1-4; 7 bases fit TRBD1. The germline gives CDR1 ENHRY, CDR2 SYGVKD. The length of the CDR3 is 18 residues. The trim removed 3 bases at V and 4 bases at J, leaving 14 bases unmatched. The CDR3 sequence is CAISDRGRTGGDNEKLFF. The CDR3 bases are TGTGCCATCAGTGATAGGGGGAGGACAGGTGGAGATAATGAAAAACTGTTTTTT.

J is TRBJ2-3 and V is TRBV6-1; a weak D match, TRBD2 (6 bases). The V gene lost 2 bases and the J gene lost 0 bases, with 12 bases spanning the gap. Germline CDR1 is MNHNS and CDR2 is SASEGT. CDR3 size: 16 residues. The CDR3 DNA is TGTGCCAGCAGTGAAATAGGAGGGGCGAGCACAGATACGCAGTATTTT. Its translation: CASSEIGGASTDTQYF.

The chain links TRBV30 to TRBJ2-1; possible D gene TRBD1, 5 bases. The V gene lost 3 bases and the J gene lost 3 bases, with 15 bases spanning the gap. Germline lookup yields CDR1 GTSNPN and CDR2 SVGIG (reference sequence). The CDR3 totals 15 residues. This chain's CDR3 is CAWSQTDVHYNEQFF. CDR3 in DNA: TGTGCCTGGAGCCAGACAGACGTCCACTACAATGAGCAGTTCTTC.